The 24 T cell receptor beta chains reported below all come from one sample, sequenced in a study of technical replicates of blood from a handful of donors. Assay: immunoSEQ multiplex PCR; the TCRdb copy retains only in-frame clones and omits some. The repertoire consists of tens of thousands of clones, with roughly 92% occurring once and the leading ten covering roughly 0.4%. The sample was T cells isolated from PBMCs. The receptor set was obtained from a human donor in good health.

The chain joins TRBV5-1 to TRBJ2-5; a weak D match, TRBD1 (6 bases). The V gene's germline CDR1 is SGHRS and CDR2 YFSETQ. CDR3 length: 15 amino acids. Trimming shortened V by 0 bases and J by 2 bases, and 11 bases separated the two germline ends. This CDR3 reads CASSLGGLIQETQYF. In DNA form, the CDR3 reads TGCGCCAGCAGCTTGGGGGGGCTAATTCAAGAGACCCAGTACTTC.

The CDR3 sequence: CAISEVGTGGMNEQFF. The CDR3 DNA reads as TGTGCCATCAGCGAGGTCGGCACAGGGGGCATGAATGAGCAGTTCTTC. This sequence joins TRBV10-3 and TRBJ2-1; TRBD1 matches at 9 bases. The germline V gene encodes CDR1 ENHRY and CDR2 SYGVKD. Losses at the gene ends were 6 bases for V and 7 bases for J; bases not matched to a gene: 13. This CDR3 has 16 amino acids.

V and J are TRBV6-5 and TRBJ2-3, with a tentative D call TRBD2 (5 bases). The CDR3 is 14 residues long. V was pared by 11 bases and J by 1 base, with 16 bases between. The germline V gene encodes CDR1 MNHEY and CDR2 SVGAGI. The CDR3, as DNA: TGTGCCTCTCAATCTTGGCGGGGCACAGATACGCAGTATTTT. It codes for CASQSWRGTDTQYF.

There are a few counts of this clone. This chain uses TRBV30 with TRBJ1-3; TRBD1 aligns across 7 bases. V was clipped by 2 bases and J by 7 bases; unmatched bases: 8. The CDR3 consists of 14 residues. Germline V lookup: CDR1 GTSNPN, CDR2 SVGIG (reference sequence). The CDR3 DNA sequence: TGTGCCTGGAGTCCGCTCGGACAGGTGAACACCATATATTTT. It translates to CAWSPLGQVNTIYF. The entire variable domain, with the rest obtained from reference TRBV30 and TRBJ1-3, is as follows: SQTIHQWPATLVQPVGSPLSLECTVEGTSNPNLYWYRQAAGRGLQLLFYSVGIGQISSEVPQNLSASRPQDRQFILSSKKLLLSDSGFYLCAWSPLGQVNTIYFGEGSWLTVV.

CDR3 nucleotides: TGTGCCAGCAGTTTCGAGACAGTCTATGGCTACACCTTC. Amino acids: CASSFETVYGYTF. This sequence joins TRBV6-6 and TRBJ1-2; a weak D match, TRBD1 (5 bases). This CDR3 has 13 amino acids. V shed 4 bases and J shed 4 bases, with 10 bases lying between them. The V gene's germline CDR1 is MNHNY and CDR2 SVGAGI (reference sequence).

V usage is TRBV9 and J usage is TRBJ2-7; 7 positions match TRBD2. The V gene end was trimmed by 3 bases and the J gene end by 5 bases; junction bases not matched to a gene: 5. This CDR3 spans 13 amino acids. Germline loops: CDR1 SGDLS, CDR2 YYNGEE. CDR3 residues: CASSAGRLHEQYF. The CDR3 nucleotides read TGTGCCAGCAGCGCCGGGAGGCTCCACGAGCAGTACTTC.

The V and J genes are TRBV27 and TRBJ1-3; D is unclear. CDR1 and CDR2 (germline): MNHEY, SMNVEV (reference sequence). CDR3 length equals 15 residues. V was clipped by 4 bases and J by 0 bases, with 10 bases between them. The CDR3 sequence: CASSYSMSSGNTIYF. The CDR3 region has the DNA TGTGCCAGCAGTTACTCTATGAGCTCTGGAAACACCATATATTTT.

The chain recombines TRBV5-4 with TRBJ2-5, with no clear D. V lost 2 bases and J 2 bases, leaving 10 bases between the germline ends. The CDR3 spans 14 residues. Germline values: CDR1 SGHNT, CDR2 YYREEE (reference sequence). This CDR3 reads CASSFASRQETQYF. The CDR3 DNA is TGTGCCAGCAGCTTTGCGAGCAGGCAAGAGACCCAGTACTTC.

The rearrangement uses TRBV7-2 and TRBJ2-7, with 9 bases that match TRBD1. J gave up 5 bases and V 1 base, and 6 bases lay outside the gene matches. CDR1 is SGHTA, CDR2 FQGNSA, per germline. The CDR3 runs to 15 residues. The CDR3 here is CASSLVGTGIDEQYF. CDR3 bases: TGTGCCAGCAGCTTAGTAGGGACAGGGATTGACGAGCAGTACTTC.

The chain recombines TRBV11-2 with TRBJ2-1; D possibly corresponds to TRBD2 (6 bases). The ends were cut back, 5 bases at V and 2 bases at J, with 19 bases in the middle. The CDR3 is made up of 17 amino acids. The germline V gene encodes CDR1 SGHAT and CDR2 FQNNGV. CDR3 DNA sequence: TGTGCCAGCAGCCAAGTTCTTGGGACTCTGGCCTACAATGAGCAGTTCTTC. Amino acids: CASSQVLGTLAYNEQFF. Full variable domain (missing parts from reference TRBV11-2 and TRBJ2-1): EAGVAQSPRYKIIEKRQSVAFWCNPISGHATLYWYQQILGQGPKLLIQFQNNGVVDDSQLPKDRFSAERLKGVDSTLKIQPAKLEDSAVYLCASSQVLGTLAYNEQFFGPGTRLTVL.

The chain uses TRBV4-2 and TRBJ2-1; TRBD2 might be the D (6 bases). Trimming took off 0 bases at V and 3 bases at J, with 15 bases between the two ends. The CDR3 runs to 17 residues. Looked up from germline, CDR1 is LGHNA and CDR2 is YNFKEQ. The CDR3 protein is CASSQDPSGGNYNEQFF. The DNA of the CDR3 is TGTGCCAGCAGCCAAGACCCTTCTGGGGGGAACTACAATGAGCAGTTCTTC.

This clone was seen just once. CDR3 DNA: TGTGCCAGCAGTTGGGAGAAAACCGGGGAGCTGTTTTTT. Protein sequence: CASSWEKTGELFF. The genes are TRBV27 and TRBJ2-2; D might be TRBD2 (5 bases). The germline V gene encodes CDR1 MNHEY and CDR2 SMNVEV (reference sequence). Deletions cut 4 bases from V and 5 bases from J, with 8 bases between. The CDR3 consists of 13 residues.

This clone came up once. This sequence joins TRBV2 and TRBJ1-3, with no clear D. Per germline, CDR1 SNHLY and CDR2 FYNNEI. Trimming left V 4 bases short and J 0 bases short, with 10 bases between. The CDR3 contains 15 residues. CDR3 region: CASSGDRGSGNTIYF. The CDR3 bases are TGTGCCAGCAGTGGAGACCGAGGCTCTGGAAACACCATATATTTT.

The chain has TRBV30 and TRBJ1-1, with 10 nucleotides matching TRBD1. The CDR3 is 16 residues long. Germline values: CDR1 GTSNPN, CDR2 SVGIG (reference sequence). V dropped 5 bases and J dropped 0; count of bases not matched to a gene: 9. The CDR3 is CAWEQRDRGMNTEAFF. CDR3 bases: TGTGCCTGGGAACAGCGGGACAGGGGCATGAACACTGAAGCTTTCTTT.

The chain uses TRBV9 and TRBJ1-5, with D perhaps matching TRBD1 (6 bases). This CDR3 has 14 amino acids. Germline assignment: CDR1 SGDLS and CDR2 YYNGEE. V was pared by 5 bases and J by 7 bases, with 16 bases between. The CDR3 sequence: CASSQGTMGQPQHF. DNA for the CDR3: TGTGCCAGCAGTCAGGGGACCATGGGACAGCCCCAGCATTTT. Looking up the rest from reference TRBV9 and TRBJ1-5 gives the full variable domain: DSGVTQTPKHLITATGQRVTLRCSPRSGDLSVYWYQQSLDQGLQFLIQYYNGEERAKGNILERFSAQQFPDLHSELNLSSLELGDSALYFCASSQGTMGQPQHFGDGTRLSIL.

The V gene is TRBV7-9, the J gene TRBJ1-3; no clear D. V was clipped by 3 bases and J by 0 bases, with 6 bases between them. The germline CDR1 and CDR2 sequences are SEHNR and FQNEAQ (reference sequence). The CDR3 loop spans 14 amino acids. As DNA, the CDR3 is TGTGCCAGCAGCTTCTTATCCTCTGGAAACACCATATATTTT. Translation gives CASSFLSSGNTIYF.

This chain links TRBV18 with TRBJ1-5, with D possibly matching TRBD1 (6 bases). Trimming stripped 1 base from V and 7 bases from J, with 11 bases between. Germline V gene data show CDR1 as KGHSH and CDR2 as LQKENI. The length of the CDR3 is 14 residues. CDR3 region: CASSPLRGGQPQHF. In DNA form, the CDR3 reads TGTGCCAGCTCACCACTCAGGGGTGGACAGCCCCAGCATTTT.

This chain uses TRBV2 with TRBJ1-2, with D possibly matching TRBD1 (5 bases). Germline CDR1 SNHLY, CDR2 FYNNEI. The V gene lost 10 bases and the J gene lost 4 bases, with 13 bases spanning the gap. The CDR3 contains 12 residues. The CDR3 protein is CATLTGGYGYTF. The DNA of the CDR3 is TGTGCCACCTTAACGGGGGGCTATGGCTACACCTTC.

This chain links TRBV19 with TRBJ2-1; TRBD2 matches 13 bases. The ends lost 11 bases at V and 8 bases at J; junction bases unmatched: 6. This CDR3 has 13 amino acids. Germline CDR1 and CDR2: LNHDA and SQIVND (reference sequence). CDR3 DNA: TGTGCCGTCCGGACTAGCGGGAGCTATGAGCAGTTCTTC. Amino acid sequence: CAVRTSGSYEQFF.

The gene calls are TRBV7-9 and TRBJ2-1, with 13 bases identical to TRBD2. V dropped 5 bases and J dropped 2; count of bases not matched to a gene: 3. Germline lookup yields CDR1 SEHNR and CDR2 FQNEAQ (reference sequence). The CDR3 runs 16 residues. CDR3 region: CASSLGLAGPYNEQFF. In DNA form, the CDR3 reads TGTGCCAGCAGCCTGGGACTAGCGGGACCCTACAATGAGCAGTTCTTC.

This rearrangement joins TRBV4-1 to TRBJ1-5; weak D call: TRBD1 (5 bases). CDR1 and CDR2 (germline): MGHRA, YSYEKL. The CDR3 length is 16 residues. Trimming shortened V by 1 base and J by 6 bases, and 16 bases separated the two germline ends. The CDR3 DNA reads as TGCGCCAGCAGCCAAGCCCAGGGTGAAGGTAGTCAGCCCCAGCATTTT. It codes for CASSQAQGEGSQPQHF.

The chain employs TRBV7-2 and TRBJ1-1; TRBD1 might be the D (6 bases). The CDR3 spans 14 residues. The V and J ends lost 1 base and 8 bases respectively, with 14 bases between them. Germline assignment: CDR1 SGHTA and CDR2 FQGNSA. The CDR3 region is CASSLVPGAQEAFF. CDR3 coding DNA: TGTGCCAGCAGCTTAGTACCAGGGGCCCAAGAAGCTTTCTTT.

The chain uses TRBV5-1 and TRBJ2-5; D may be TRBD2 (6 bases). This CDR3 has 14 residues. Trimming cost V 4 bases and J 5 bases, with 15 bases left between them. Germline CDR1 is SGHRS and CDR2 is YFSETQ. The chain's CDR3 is CASSQQQGRETQYF. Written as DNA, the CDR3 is TGCGCCAGCAGCCAACAACAAGGGAGGGAGACCCAGTACTTC.

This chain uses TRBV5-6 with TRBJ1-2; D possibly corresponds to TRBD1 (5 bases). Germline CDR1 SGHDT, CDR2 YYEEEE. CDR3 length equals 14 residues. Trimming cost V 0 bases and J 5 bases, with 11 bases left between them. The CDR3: CASSLVGAGYGYTF. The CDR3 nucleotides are TGTGCCAGCAGCTTGGTAGGGGCGGGGTATGGCTACACCTTC.